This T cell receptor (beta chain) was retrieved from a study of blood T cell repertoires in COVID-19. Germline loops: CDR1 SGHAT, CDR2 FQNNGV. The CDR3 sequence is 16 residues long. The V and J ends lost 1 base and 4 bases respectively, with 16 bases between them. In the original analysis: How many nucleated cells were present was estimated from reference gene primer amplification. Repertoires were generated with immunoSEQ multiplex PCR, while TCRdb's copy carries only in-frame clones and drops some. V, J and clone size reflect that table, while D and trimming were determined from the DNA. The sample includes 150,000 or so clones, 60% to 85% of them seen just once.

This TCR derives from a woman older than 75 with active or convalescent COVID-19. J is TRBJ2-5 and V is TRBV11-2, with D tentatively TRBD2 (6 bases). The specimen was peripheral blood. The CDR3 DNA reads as TGTGCCAGCAGCTTAGGTCGTTGGGGGGTGCGAGAGACCCAGTACTTC. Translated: CASSLGRWGVRETQYF.